This T cell receptor (beta chain) was sequenced in a study of blood T cell repertoires in COVID-19 (dated by TCRdb to the early 2020s). Describing the broader study: The collaborator samples originated in the United States, Italy and Spain and spanned the acute and convalescent phases of COVID-19. The material from the prospective study consisted of cDNA or gDNA derived from T cells, B-cell-depleted T cells, or PBMCs. Subjects who had been exposed to COVID-19, were actively infected with it, or had recovered from it provided the deeply sampled blood TCRbeta repertoires that made up the dataset. The repertoires were made available in a free public database intended to serve as a resource for research on the immune response to SARS-CoV-2. The samples were drawn from two sources: the first 160 participants of the ongoing ImmuneRACE study, and 1,000 to 1,500 subjects contributed by 6 global collaborators. Nearly every sample came with metadata listing a de-identified subject ID, COVID-19 status, age in years and sex. Where available, HLA class I and class II types were obtained from metadata supplied by the sample provider rather than from assay-based typing.

The full study reports these points: The quantity of clinical and demographic metadata differed by source and by participant and was supplied without curation.

The collaborating institutions used their own protocols to collect whole blood in K2EDTA tubes. For TCRbeta analysis, collaborators shipped samples as frozen whole blood, isolated PBMCs, or DNA extracted from either of those sample types. The immunoSEQ Assay, a bias-controlled multiplex PCR, was used to amplify TCRbeta CDR3 regions from genomic DNA. The paper's data handling went like this. Within the assay, amplification of reference gene primers was used to estimate how many nucleated cells each sample contained. Sequence reads were collapsed and filtered to measure the absolute abundance of every unique TCRbeta CDR3 rearrangement. For each sample, productive Simpson clonality was calculated by taking the square root of Simpson's diversity index across productive rearrangements. TCRdb limited this immuneACCESS table to in-frame rearrangements with V and J called. A share of clones is missing; checked studies link under half to unresolved V genes, and the rest is unexplained. V and J calls and clone size come straight from that table; D and trimming were deduced from the DNA. This sample holds about 330,000 clones; about 83% were observed only once. Approximately 1.5% of the sample belongs to the ten largest clones.

This clone has just a few counts. There is no known antigen for this receptor. Nothing much larger sits one base from this clone, and base qualities are not available. Sequenced: peripheral blood. The clonotype originates from a woman aged 50 to 60 with acute or convalescent COVID-19.

Here is the DNA: TGTGCCAGCAGCGTAGGGACAGGGGCGGAAAAACTGTTTTTT. Translated, this gives CASSVGTGAEKLFF. The V and J genes are TRBV9 and TRBJ1-4, and TRBD1 matches 9 of the central bases. The germline V gene specifies SGDLS as CDR1 and YYNGEE as CDR2. The CDR3 has 14 amino acids, counting the end cysteine and phenylalanine. Kept here is only the CDR3 DNA, which spans 42 bases and is read in frame from base 1. Here V drops 0 bases and J drops 8 bases, and the junction holds 2 bases not matched to any gene.